This T cell receptor beta chain came from a study of human versus mouse CDR3 diversity and MHC coevolution. Study details: The immunoSEQ assay reportedly detects one in 200,000 T cells. The study's findings and limits: Most of the three human donors had the lowest clonal inequality.

Naive CD4 T cells, CD45RO-negative and CD62L-positive, were flow-sorted from PBMCs. Measured with immunoSEQ multiplex PCR; TCRdb has only the in-frame clones, and not every one. The sample contains 60,000 or so clones, about 94% of which appear only once. Details on this clone: Its cognate antigen is unknown.

The source is a person aged 55 to 69 in good health. The sequenced sample consisted of naive CD4+ T cells from blood. Subset here: CD45RO-negative CD62L-positive naive CD4 T cells.

For the CDR3, the DNA is TGTGCCAGCAGCATCGGACAGTTTAATGGAAACACCATATATTTT. It translates to CASSIGQFNGNTIYF. The gene calls are TRBV5-4 and TRBJ1-3, with D maybe TRBD1 (6 bases). The CDR3 totals 15 residues. The V and J ends lost 4 bases and 3 bases respectively, with 14 bases between them. In germline, CDR1 is SGHNT, CDR2 YYREEE (reference sequence). Drawing the rest from reference TRBV5-4 and TRBJ1-3, the complete variable domain is ETGVTQSPTHLIKTRGQQVTLRCSSQSGHNTVSWYQQALGQGPQFIFQYYREEENGRGNFPPRFSGLQFPNYSSELNVNALELDDSALYLCASSIGQFNGNTIYFGEGSWLTVV.